This T cell receptor (beta chain) was recovered during a study of vaccination effects on CD4 cells after COVID-19. Study overall: The post-vaccine samples were taken, at the median, 72 days after the second dose. General observations from the study: Healthy vaccinees' vaccine-induced clones included only 1 of 255 that recognized common cold coronaviruses.

Viral peptide pools were used in the ViraFEST assay to expand antigen-specific CD4+ T cells, and sequencing came afterward. Scientists isolated CD4+ T cells after a roughly ten-day culture period ended. Each participant was administered two doses of either the BNT162b2 or the mRNA-1273 vaccine. Every well got around 1.9 million PBMC, which were grown with 8.5 to 10 IU/ml IL-2 and about 10 ug/ml peptides. Note on this clone: Its target is not known.

Germline-derived CDR1 and CDR2 are SGHTA and FQGNSA. V was clipped by 2 bases and J by 3 bases, with 10 bases between them. The CDR3 is 15 amino acids. Profiling relied on immunoSEQ multiplex PCR, and the TCRdb table lists in-frame clones only, not all of them. The sample contains about 16,000 clones, roughly 68% of which appear only once. This receptor was taken from a human donor who received a COVID-19 vaccine. The chain combines TRBV7-2 with TRBJ1-4, with TRBD1 as a possible D gene (5 bases). The sequencing used CD4+ T cells from PBMCs cultured with SARS-CoV-2 spike peptides, collected after COVID-19 vaccination. The CDR3 coding sequence is TGTGCCAGCAGCTTAATGGGGGGGTCTAATGAAAAACTGTTTTTT. This encodes CASSLMGGSNEKLFF.